This T cell receptor beta chain is from a study of CD8 T cells in Susac syndrome. CDR3 length equals 12 residues. Germline V gene data show CDR1 as LGHDT and CDR2 as YNNKEL (reference sequence). The ends were cut back, 1 base at V and 9 bases at J, with 7 bases in the middle. Random-hexamer reverse transcription was applied to about 0.45 to 1 ug RNA. immunoSEQ multiplex PCR amplified TCR beta CDR3 across 54 Vbeta, 13 Jbeta. TCRdb used MiXCR to reprocess the immunoSEQ multiplex PCR reads, holding one entry per CDR3 protein. This sample yields about 110,000 distinct CDR3 sequences, of which about 95% are seen a single time; more than 0.08% belongs to the top ten. The T cells that were sequenced for TCR beta were CD8+ and CD4+ cells from blood. The controls were healthy donors who were matched for age and sex. The CD8+ and CD4+ T cells were isolated magnetically using a negative isolation approach, whereas the TEMRA cells were enriched by FACS.

The TCR originated in a human donor in good health. What was sequenced was CD4+ T cells from PBMCs. The genes are TRBV3-1 and TRBJ2-4; D call uncertain. DNA of the CDR3: TGTGCCAGCAGCCAAGTAGGCGGCATTCAGTACTTC. Translation gives CASSQVGGIQYF.